A selection of T cell receptor beta chains follows, all from one sample in a study of OX40 agonist ivuxolimab in advanced cancers. The protocol was immunoSEQ multiplex PCR, while the TCRdb copy is restricted to in-frame clones and leaves out a portion. The repertoire holds more than 80,000 clones, with about 89% as singletons. The sequenced sample was CD4+ or CD8+ T cells sorted from blood, obtained in a trial of the OX40 agonist ivuxolimab. The receptors come from an adult with an advanced solid tumor such as melanoma, head and neck, liver or kidney cancer. Each CDR3 is given with its conserved first and last residue. The D gene is left open where the match is weak. Clone sizes are given selectively: once, few, many, or a class where the clone is expanded.

J	D	size	V	DNA	CDR3
TRBJ1-2	.	.	TRBV28	TGTGCCAGCAGCCTACGTAAGACAGGACTCTATGGCTACACCTTC	CASSLRKTGLYGYTF
TRBJ2-7	TRBD1	.	TRBV29-1	TGCAGCGTTAGACAGGGTGGAATGCACGAGCAGTACTTC	CSVRQGGMHEQYF
TRBJ2-5	TRBD1	.	TRBV9	TGTGCCAGCAGCGTGGGGACAGGGTTGGAGACCCAGTACTTC	CASSVGTGLETQYF
TRBJ2-1	TRBD2	once	TRBV5-4	TGTGCCAGCAGGCCGGGAGGCTCCTACAATGAGCAGTTCTTC	CASRPGGSYNEQFF
TRBJ1-1	TRBD1	.	TRBV14	TGTGCCAGCAGCCAACCTGGGACAGTGAACACTGAAGCTTTCTTT	CASSQPGTVNTEAFF
TRBJ2-7	.	.	TRBV7-2	TGTGCCAGCAGCTCAGCTGGGGGGTCCTACGAGCAGTACTTC	CASSSAGGSYEQYF
TRBJ2-1	.	.	TRBV14	TGTGCCAGCAGCCAAGGGCCCGTTAATGAGCAGTTCTTC	CASSQGPVNEQFF
TRBJ2-1	TRBD1	.	TRBV5-1	TGCGCCAGCAGCTTGGCTTTGGGACAGGGGTTAGAGGAGCAGTTCTTC	CASSLALGQGLEEQFF
TRBJ1-3	.	.	TRBV30	TGTGCCTGGGGTCGCCTCAACCCGGGAAACACCATATATTTT	CAWGRLNPGNTIYF
TRBJ2-1	TRBD2	.	TRBV5-1	TGCGCCAGCACGACTAGCGGGGGAGCATCCTACAATGAGCAGTTCTTC	CASTTSGGASYNEQFF
TRBJ2-5	TRBD2	.	TRBV19	TGTGCCAGTAGTTCGCTAGCGGGAGGCGGGGAGACCCAGTACTTC	CASSSLAGGGETQYF
TRBJ2-4	.	.	TRBV28	TGTGCCAGCAGTTTGAGCGGCCTAGCCAAAAACATTCAGTACTTC	CASSLSGLAKNIQYF
TRBJ2-2	.	.	TRBV5-4	TGTGCCAGCAGAGAGGGGGTCTTCACCGGGGAGCTGTTTTTT	CASREGVFTGELFF
TRBJ2-1	.	.	TRBV20-1	TGCAGTGCTAGAGAAAGAGAGAAGGAATTCTTC	CSAREREKEFF
TRBJ2-6	TRBD1	.	TRBV9	TGTGCCAGCAGCGCGGGACAGGGGGCTATCTCTGGGGCCAACGTCCTGACTTTC	CASSAGQGAISGANVLTF
TRBJ2-1	TRBD2	few	TRBV11-2	TGTGCCAGCAGCTTTAGCGGGAGCGAGCAGTTCTTC	CASSFSGSEQFF
TRBJ2-7	.	.	TRBV5-1	TGCGCCAGCAGCTTGAATCCCACCGGGAACTCCTACGAGCAGTACTTC	CASSLNPTGNSYEQYF
TRBJ2-7	.	.	TRBV28	TGTGCCAGCAGTTTGGCCAACACCTTCTACGAGCAGTACTTC	CASSLANTFYEQYF
TRBJ2-7	TRBD2	.	TRBV5-4	TGTGCCAGCAAAGCGGGAGGCTCCTACGAGCAGTACTTC	CASKAGGSYEQYF
TRBJ1-4	TRBD1	.	TRBV5-1	TGCGCCAGCAGCTTGGCAGGGGGCGCCGATGAAAAACTGTTTTTT	CASSLAGGADEKLFF
TRBJ2-7	.	.	TRBV4-1	TGCGCCAGCAGCCAAGATAGGACTACCGTGTACGAGCAGTACTTC	CASSQDRTTVYEQYF
TRBJ2-1	TRBD2	.	TRBV7-3	TGTGCCAGCAGGACGGGACTAGCGGGAGGGCCTGGCAATGAGCAGTTCTTC	CASRTGLAGGPGNEQFF
TRBJ1-2	.	.	TRBV4-1	TGCGCCAGCAGCCGGGACGGCGGATATGGCTACACCTTC	CASSRDGGYGYTF
TRBJ1-1	TRBD1	.	TRBV9	TGTGCCAGCAGCGTGATTGAGACAGGGGGCGCGAAAGCTTTCTTT	CASSVIETGGAKAFF
TRBJ2-3	TRBD2	.	TRBV7-9	TGTGCCAGCATCCGTAGCGGGAGCGGGGCAGATACGCAGTATTTT	CASIRSGSGADTQYF
TRBJ2-3	.	.	TRBV7-2	TGTGCCAGCAGCCGAGTTGGTATTGTGGGGGATACGCAGTATTTT	CASSRVGIVGDTQYF
TRBJ1-1	TRBD1	.	TRBV6-5	TGTGCCAGCACCAGGGACAGGGGCACTGAAGCTTTCTTT	CASTRDRGTEAFF
TRBJ2-7	TRBD2	.	TRBV11-2	TGTGCCAGCAGCTGGGGGACTAGCGGGAGCTCCTACGAGCAGTACTTC	CASSWGTSGSSYEQYF
TRBJ2-7	.	once	TRBV4-1	TGCGCCAGCAGCAAGGAAGGGTGGAGCTCCTACGAGCAGTACTTC	CASSKEGWSSYEQYF
TRBJ2-2	.	.	TRBV2	TGTGCCAGCGTATGGAGTTCCGGGGAGCTGTTTTTT	CASVWSSGELFF
TRBJ2-1	.	.	TRBV19	TGTGCCAGTCGACCGTCGGGTCTACTCTACAATGAGCAGTTCTTC	CASRPSGLLYNEQFF
TRBJ1-1	.	few	TRBV28	TGTGCCAGCAGTCGAATCACAGCTGGCACTGAAGCTTTCTTT	CASSRITAGTEAFF
TRBJ2-5	TRBD2	.	TRBV10-3	TGTGCCATCAGTGCAGGAGCGGGAGGAGATGAGACCCAGTACTTC	CAISAGAGGDETQYF
TRBJ1-1	.	.	TRBV11-3	TGTGCCAGACGAAACGTTTGGGAGACATTGAACACTGAAGCTTTCTTT	CARRNVWETLNTEAFF
TRBJ1-3	.	.	TRBV5-1	TGCGCCAGCAGCTTAGGGGACCCCTCTGGAAACACCATATATTTT	CASSLGDPSGNTIYF
TRBJ1-3	TRBD1	.	TRBV19	TGTGCCACCACCGGGACAGGGCTAGGAAACACCATATATTTT	CATTGTGLGNTIYF
TRBJ1-6	.	.	TRBV4-2	TGTGCCAGCAGCCCTAGAGCGCAGGGGACTAGCTCCTATAATTCACCCCTCCACTTT	CASSPRAQGTSSYNSPLHF
TRBJ2-7	TRBD2	.	TRBV28	TGTGCCAGCAGTTTAGCGGCTAGCGGGGCCTACGAGCAGTACTTC	CASSLAASGAYEQYF
TRBJ2-2	.	.	TRBV2	TGTGCCAGCAGTACGTCCGGAAGAGGAGGGGAGCTGTTTTTT	CASSTSGRGGELFF
TRBJ1-2	.	.	TRBV7-9	TGTGCCAGCAGCTTAGGGCAGGGGAGCGGCTACACCTTC	CASSLGQGSGYTF
TRBJ2-7	.	.	TRBV28	TGTGCCAGCAGTCGACTCTACGAGCAGTACTTC	CASSRLYEQYF
TRBJ2-3	.	once	TRBV27	TGTGCCAGCACCCAAGGGTGGAGCACAGATACGCAGTATTTT	CASTQGWSTDTQYF
TRBJ2-7	TRBD2	.	TRBV5-1	TGCGCCAGCAGCACGGGACTAGCGGGGAAACACGAGCAGTACTTC	CASSTGLAGKHEQYF
TRBJ2-1	TRBD2	.	TRBV27	TGTGCCAGCAGTGATCCGGGACTAGGTTACAATGAGCAGTTCTTC	CASSDPGLGYNEQFF
TRBJ2-1	TRBD2	.	TRBV5-1	TGCGCCAGCAGCTTGGTACTAGCGGGAGTAGATGAGCAGTTCTTC	CASSLVLAGVDEQFF
TRBJ2-2	.	.	TRBV14	TGTGCCAGCAGCCAATTTGGCACCGGGGAGCTGTTTTTT	CASSQFGTGELFF
TRBJ1-2	.	few	TRBV28	TGTGCCAGCAGTCCCGCTCCGTATGGCTACACCTTC	CASSPAPYGYTF
TRBJ2-7	TRBD1	.	TRBV28	TGTGCCAGCAGCCCTGTCCCGGGACAGGGGAACTACGAGCAGTACTTC	CASSPVPGQGNYEQYF
TRBJ2-1	.	.	TRBV7-2	TGTGCCAGCAGCTTATGGAGGGATGAGCAGTTCTTC	CASSLWRDEQFF
TRBJ2-2	.	.	TRBV5-1	TGCGCCAGCAGCTTGGCGGGCGGAGTAGGCACCGGGGAGCTGTTTTTT	CASSLAGGVGTGELFF
TRBJ2-1	.	.	TRBV5-1	TGCGCCAGCAGCCCAAGGCAGGGGATTCATGAGCAGTTCTTC	CASSPRQGIHEQFF
TRBJ2-1	TRBD1	.	TRBV18	TGTGCCAGCTCATCCCGGGACAGGGTTAGGGTCTACAATGAGCAGTTCTTC	CASSSRDRVRVYNEQFF
TRBJ2-5	.	.	TRBV4-2	TGTGCCAGCAGCCAAGTGTGGAGGCAGCCACAAGAGACCCAGTACTTC	CASSQVWRQPQETQYF
TRBJ2-7	TRBD2	.	TRBV28	TGTGCCACAATGTTAGCGGGAGCGTGGGAGCAGTACTTC	CATMLAGAWEQYF
TRBJ1-1	.	.	TRBV5-1	TGCGCCAGCAGCTCCTTAGCGGGGGACACTGAAGCTTTCTTT	CASSSLAGDTEAFF
TRBJ2-3	TRBD2	.	TRBV7-2	TGTGCCAGCAGGGGACTAGCGGGAGGGCCGGCAGATACGCAGTATTTT	CASRGLAGGPADTQYF
TRBJ2-3	.	.	TRBV6-5	TGTGCCAGCAGTTACTCGACGCCCTACACAGATACGCAGTATTTT	CASSYSTPYTDTQYF
TRBJ1-5	TRBD1	.	TRBV10-2	TGCGCCAGCACCGGACAGGGAGGGCAGCCCCAGCATTTT	CASTGQGGQPQHF
TRBJ2-7	.	.	TRBV11-2	TGTGCCAGCAGTACTCAGGGCTACGAGCAGTACTTC	CASSTQGYEQYF
TRBJ2-7	TRBD2	.	TRBV7-9	TGTGCCAGCAGCATCGAGGGACTAGTGGAAGACTACGAGCAGTACTTC	CASSIEGLVEDYEQYF